The 29 T cell receptor beta chains given below trace back to one sample, sequenced in a study of cytomegalovirus exposure and HLA in healthy donors. 13 Jbeta primers and 60 Vbeta primers were used for the PCR. Assay used: immunoSEQ multiplex PCR; TCRdb lists only in-frame clones, some missing. The sample data list about 64,000 clones. The sample consisted of PBMCs. The receptors were sampled from a woman under 30 in good health and CMV-seronegative.

V is TRBV5-1 and J is TRBJ2-3, with 7 nucleotides matching TRBD1. Germline loops: CDR1 SGHRS, CDR2 YFSETQ. This CDR3 region has 15 residues. J gave up 2 bases and V 2 bases, and 5 bases lay outside the gene matches. CDR3 residues: CASSFRQGHTDTQYF. For the CDR3, the DNA is TGCGCCAGCAGCTTTAGACAGGGACACACAGATACGCAGTATTTT.

The chain uses TRBV19 and TRBJ2-7, with D perhaps matching TRBD1 (6 bases). With 6 bases removed from V and 5 bases from J, the gap between germline ends came to 17 bases. The CDR3 contains 14 residues. CDR1 LNHDA and CDR2 SQIVND come from the germline V gene (reference sequence). The CDR3: CASSVRQGWNEQYF. CDR3 coding DNA: TGTGCCAGTAGCGTCCGCCAGGGGTGGAACGAGCAGTACTTC.

The chain combines TRBV30 with TRBJ2-1, with D maybe TRBD1 (6 bases). Per the germline V gene, CDR1 is GTSNPN and CDR2 is SVGIG (reference sequence). V lost 4 bases and J 8 bases, leaving 15 bases between the germline ends. This CDR3 is 13 amino acids long. Here the CDR3 DNA reads TGTGCCTGGAAGACACCCTGGGGGCATGAGCAGTTCTTC. It yields the protein CAWKTPWGHEQFF.

The chain joins TRBV9 to TRBJ1-3, with no clear D. Between the trimmed V and J ends, which lost 2 bases and 7 bases, there was a span of 10 bases. The CDR3 runs 13 residues. In germline, CDR1 is SGDLS, CDR2 YYNGEE. The CDR3 loop reads CASSVGGMNTIYF. In DNA form, the CDR3 reads TGTGCCAGCAGCGTTGGAGGGATGAACACCATATATTTT.

The chain recombines TRBV6-1 with TRBJ2-3; 7 bases are shared with TRBD1. This CDR3 is built from 15 residues. Trimming took 5 bases from V and 2 from J; bases not matched to a gene: 7. Per the germline V gene, CDR1 is MNHNS and CDR2 is SASEGT. The CDR3 protein is CASSSGTAFTDTQYF. Here the CDR3 DNA reads TGTGCCAGCAGTTCTGGGACAGCTTTCACAGATACGCAGTATTTT.

This chain uses TRBV29-1 with TRBJ2-1, with 7 bases aligning to TRBD2. The V gene end was trimmed by 4 bases and the J gene end by 12 bases; junction bases not matched to a gene: 12. CDR3 length: 13 amino acids. The germline gives CDR1 SQVTM, CDR2 ANQGSEA. CDR3 in amino acids: CSVGLQVWGGQFF. DNA of the CDR3: TGCAGCGTTGGATTACAAGTGTGGGGGGGGCAGTTCTTC.

The chain recombines TRBV19 with TRBJ2-7; TRBD1 agrees at 8 bases. Trimming took 7 bases from V and 1 from J; bases not matched to a gene: 6. Germline lookup yields CDR1 LNHDA and CDR2 SQIVND (reference sequence). The CDR3 contains 14 residues. The CDR3 coding sequence is TGTGCCAGTACCCCCGGACAGGGATCCTACGAGCAGTACTTC. It yields the protein CASTPGQGSYEQYF.

The rearrangement uses TRBV2 and TRBJ1-3, with D unresolved. The germline CDR1 and CDR2 sequences are SNHLY and FYNNEI. Trimming left V 7 bases short and J 4 bases short, with 14 bases between. The CDR3 has 14 residues. The CDR3 is CASTRDQGGNTIYF. Written as DNA, the CDR3 is TGTGCCAGCACCCGGGATCAAGGGGGAAACACCATATATTTT. Looking up the rest from reference TRBV2 and TRBJ1-3 gives the full variable domain: EPEVTQTPSHQVTQMGQEVILRCVPISNHLYFYWYRQILGQKVEFLVSFYNNEISEKSEIFDDQFSVERPDGSNFTLKIRSTKLEDSAMYFCASTRDQGGNTIYFGEGSWLTVV.

The rearrangement links TRBV2 to TRBJ1-2; D call uncertain. Per germline, CDR1 SNHLY and CDR2 FYNNEI. This CDR3 region has 15 residues. The germline V and J ends were trimmed by 0 bases and 8 bases, with 16 bases remaining between them. The DNA of the CDR3 is TGTGCCAGCAGTGAAGCCCTGGGGAGGGTATCCGGCTACACCTTC. Its translation: CASSEALGRVSGYTF.

The rearrangement joins TRBV30 to TRBJ2-3, with 14 bases that match TRBD2. Per the germline V gene, CDR1 is GTSNPN and CDR2 is SVGIG (reference sequence). The CDR3 runs to 15 residues. Trimming cost V 5 bases and J 4 bases; bases outside gene matches: 5. The CDR3 spells CAWSPGLAGADTQYF. The CDR3 coding sequence is TGTGCCTGGTCCCCGGGACTAGCGGGAGCAGATACGCAGTATTTT.

The chain uses TRBV9 and TRBJ1-2; 7 bases are a match to TRBD1. Trimming cost V 2 bases and J 3 bases; bases outside gene matches: 13. There are 17 residues in the CDR3. The germline V gene has CDR1 SGDLS and CDR2 YYNGEE. The CDR3, as DNA: TGTGCCAGCAGCGTCCACTCTACAGGGGAGCTCGACTATGGCTACACCTTC. Amino acid sequence: CASSVHSTGELDYGYTF. Full variable domain (missing parts from reference TRBV9 and TRBJ1-2): DSGVTQTPKHLITATGQRVTLRCSPRSGDLSVYWYQQSLDQGLQFLIQYYNGEERAKGNILERFSAQQFPDLHSELNLSSLELGDSALYFCASSVHSTGELDYGYTFGSGTRLTVV.

The genes are TRBV7-9 and TRBJ2-2; TRBD1 matches 9 bases. Germline V gene sequence: CDR1 SEHNR, CDR2 FQNEAQ (reference sequence). The CDR3 sequence is 17 residues long. Trimming took 5 bases from V and 1 from J; bases not matched to a gene: 8. The CDR3, as DNA: TGTGCCAGCAGCCCTTGGAGGGACAGGGAGAACACCGGGGAGCTGTTTTTT. As protein: CASSPWRDRENTGELFF.

The rearrangement links TRBV5-6 to TRBJ1-6; 7 positions agree with TRBD1. The CDR3 is made up of 14 amino acids. J was trimmed by 9 bases and V by 2 bases; bases with no gene match: 5. The germline V gene has CDR1 SGHDT and CDR2 YYEEEE. CDR3 coding DNA: TGTGCCAGCAGCTTCGGGACAGCAGGTTCACCCCTCCACTTT. This codes for CASSFGTAGSPLHF.

The chain carries TRBV9 and TRBJ2-4; TRBD2 is a possible D gene (7 bases). CDR3 length: 17 residues. The germline gives CDR1 SGDLS, CDR2 YYNGEE. With 0 bases removed from V and 0 bases from J, the gap between germline ends came to 13 bases. The CDR3 sequence: CASSVESGTTAKNIQYF. As DNA, the CDR3 is TGTGCCAGCAGCGTAGAGAGCGGGACAACAGCCAAAAACATTCAGTACTTC.

The V call is TRBV30, the J call TRBJ1-1; perhaps TRBD1 as D (5 bases). V was clipped by 0 bases and J by 13 bases, with 15 bases between them. This CDR3 has 12 amino acids. CDR1 is GTSNPN and CDR2 is SVGIG in the germline V gene (reference sequence). Here the CDR3 DNA reads TGTGCCTGGAGTGTATCTGGGCAAAGGGGTTTCTTT. Amino acids: CAWSVSGQRGFF.

The chain couples TRBV28 to TRBJ1-2, with 8 bases that match TRBD1. This CDR3 region has 13 residues. The germline V gene encodes CDR1 MDHEN and CDR2 SYDVKM. With V trimmed by 5 bases and J by 7 bases, 6 bases remained unmatched. CDR3 sequence (DNA): TGTGCCAGCAGTGGGGGACAGGATATTGGCTACACCTTC. Amino acids: CASSGGQDIGYTF.

This rearrangement joins TRBV4-1 to TRBJ2-1, with D maybe TRBD1 (5 bases). Between the trimmed V and J ends, which lost 0 bases and 6 bases, there was a span of 15 bases. The CDR3 covers 16 residues. CDR1 and CDR2 (germline): MGHRA, YSYEKL. The CDR3 DNA reads as TGCGCCAGCAGCCAAGATCCGATCCCGACAGTCAATGAGCAGTTCTTC. Its protein is CASSQDPIPTVNEQFF.

The chain uses TRBV5-1 and TRBJ1-1; D gene uncertain. Germline V lookup: CDR1 SGHRS, CDR2 YFSETQ. This CDR3 is 14 amino acids long. The V end was cut by 0 bases, the J end by 6 bases, with 12 bases between. CDR3 region: CASSLGEASAEAFF. The CDR3 DNA sequence: TGCGCCAGCAGCTTGGGGGAGGCAAGCGCTGAAGCTTTCTTT.

This chain links TRBV19 with TRBJ2-7; 10 bases line up with TRBD2. Trimming removed 3 bases from V and 2 bases from J; junction bases left unmatched: 1. This CDR3 has 14 amino acids. Germline V gene sequence: CDR1 LNHDA, CDR2 SQIVND (reference sequence). The chain's CDR3 is CASSIGTSAYEQYF. CDR3 in DNA: TGTGCCAGTAGTATCGGGACTAGCGCCTACGAGCAGTACTTC.

This sequence joins TRBV9 and TRBJ2-5, with D tentatively TRBD1 (6 bases). From germline, CDR1 is SGDLS and CDR2 YYNGEE. Trimming took off 0 bases at V and 4 bases at J, with 13 bases between the two ends. The CDR3 totals 15 residues. In nucleotides, the CDR3 is TGTGCCAGCAGCGTAGAGGGCACAGGGCGAGAGACCCAGTACTTC. This translates into CASSVEGTGRETQYF.

The genes are TRBV27 and TRBJ2-5; 7 positions agree with TRBD2. The CDR3 is made up of 15 amino acids. V shed 2 bases, J shed 2 bases, and the junction held 5 bases outside the gene matches. Germline V gene lookup returns CDR1 MNHEY and CDR2 SMNVEV (reference sequence). The CDR3 DNA follows: TGTGCCAGCAGTTTAATGGGGGGGATACAAGAGACCCAGTACTTC. Protein: CASSLMGGIQETQYF.

The chain joins TRBV6-5 to TRBJ1-2; TRBD1 aligns across 7 bases. J lost 6 bases, V lost 0 bases, and 7 bases had no gene match. Germline V gives CDR1 MNHEY, CDR2 SVGAGI. CDR3 length: 15 residues. The CDR3 DNA reads as TGTGCCAGCAGTTACTCTGGCAGGGGGTACGATGGCTACACCTTC. The encoded protein is CASSYSGRGYDGYTF.

The chain uses TRBV6-5 and TRBJ1-4; 8 bases agree with TRBD1. J lost 7 bases, V lost 4 bases, and 5 bases had no gene match. Germline V gene sequence: CDR1 MNHEY, CDR2 SVGAGI. The CDR3 sequence is 14 residues long. CDR3 residues: CASSFRGRSEKLFF. In DNA form, the CDR3 reads TGTGCCAGCAGTTTCAGGGGGCGCAGTGAAAAACTGTTTTTT.

The V and J genes are TRBV30 and TRBJ1-2; D is uncertain. The CDR3 is 12 residues long. Trimming took 5 bases from V and 4 from J, leaving 11 bases between them. CDR1 is GTSNPN, CDR2 SVGIG, per germline (reference sequence). The CDR3 is CAWDTAFYGYTF. DNA for the CDR3: TGTGCCTGGGATACAGCCTTCTATGGCTACACCTTC.

This chain joins TRBV27 and TRBJ2-7; D ambiguous. Per germline, CDR1 MNHEY and CDR2 SMNVEV (reference sequence). The CDR3 runs to 12 residues. Trimming removed 6 bases from V and 7 bases from J, with 13 bases in between. In DNA, the CDR3 is TGTGCCAGCAGCCATACCAGGATGGAGCAGTACTTC. As protein: CASSHTRMEQYF.

By frequency, this clone is medium-sized. The V gene is TRBV7-9, the J gene TRBJ1-2, with TRBD1 as a possible D gene (5 bases). Germline loops: CDR1 SEHNR, CDR2 FQNEAQ (reference sequence). Trimming took 2 bases from V and 4 from J, leaving 14 bases between them. The CDR3 runs to 15 residues. The CDR3 nucleotides read TGTGCCAGCAGCTTATCGGTCGGGGGTGCCTATGGCTACACCTTC. This encodes CASSLSVGGAYGYTF.

The V call is TRBV11-3, the J call TRBJ1-2; D gene uncertain. CDR1 is SGHNT, CDR2 YENEEA, per germline. V lost 5 bases and J 7 bases, leaving 17 bases between the germline ends. The CDR3 totals 14 residues. CDR3 DNA sequence: TGTGCCAGCAGCCCAGCAAGGACTAACGGTGGCTACACCTTC. It encodes CASSPARTNGGYTF.

The rearrangement links TRBV15 to TRBJ1-1; no definite D call. This CDR3 contains 12 residues. Trimming took off 4 bases at V and 9 bases at J, with 12 bases between the two ends. Germline V gene sequence: CDR1 LNHNV, CDR2 YYDKDF (reference sequence). The CDR3 DNA reads as TGTGCCACCAGCAACCCGGCGGCTAAAGCTTTCTTT. Encoded protein: CATSNPAAKAFF.

In DNA form, the CDR3 reads TGTGCCAGCAGCTCCCGAGGGTTGGGCTGGGGAGACGAGCAGTACTTC. Protein sequence: CASSSRGLGWGDEQYF. J is TRBJ2-7 and V is TRBV7-9; D possibly corresponds to TRBD2 (5 bases). Germline V lookup: CDR1 SEHNR, CDR2 FQNEAQ (reference sequence). Trimming took 4 bases from V and 5 from J, leaving 21 bases between them. CDR3 length equals 16 residues.